The sequence of this T cell receptor beta chain was determined in a study of T-cell memory formation after mild COVID-19. About the study: Most TCR clusters belonged to a single donor. General study points: Clones that contracted from day 15 to 85 were balanced CD4/CD8, while later expanders leaned CD4+. Pre-infection memory held some responding clones, suggesting pre-existing cross-reactive T cells responded.

Comment on this clonotype: Its specificity is not known.

TCRdb re-derived calls from the 5' RACE reads in MiXCR, one entry per CDR3 protein. The sample includes approximately 98,000 distinct CDR3 sequences, about a sixth of them seen just once. CDR1 and CDR2 (germline): MNHEY, SVGEGT. V was trimmed by 7 bases and J by 8 bases, leaving 11 bases between them. The CDR3 has 11 amino acids. The sequenced material came from PBMCs or a T cell subset sorted from them (not recorded which). The V gene is TRBV6-2 or TRBV6-3, the J gene TRBJ1-2, with TRBD1 as a possible D gene (6 bases). This receptor was taken from a man between 18 and 29 years old who had mild COVID-19 (a few samples of this study predate the infection). Cell type and time point are not known. DNA of the CDR3: TGTGCCAGCATGACGGGGGCCGGCTACACCTTC. It specifies CASMTGAGYTF.